A selection of T cell receptor beta chains follows, all from one sample in a study of blood T cell repertoires in COVID-19. Profiling relied on immunoSEQ multiplex PCR, and the TCRdb table lists in-frame clones only, not all of them. The repertoire holds roughly 450,000 clones, with 90% as singletons. The sample consisted of PBMCs or T cells enriched from blood (not recorded which). Receptor source: a man younger than 35 who had recovered from COVID-19. The CDR3 runs from the conserved cysteine through the conserved F or W. Clone size is stated in some rows and not others, as once, few, many or a class when expanded.

CASSPQNTEAFF,TRBJ1-1,.,TRBV12-3/TRBV12-4
CASSQVPRGPGANVLTF,TRBJ2-6,.,TRBV4-2
CAISFGGVPLDEQFF,TRBJ2-1,once,TRBV10-3
CASSLVRGISTDTQYF,TRBJ2-3,.,TRBV7-2
CAISEPSITGFRYF,TRBJ1-6,.,TRBV10-3
CASSPRQDTEAFF,TRBJ1-1,.,TRBV18
CATQGAGGYTF,TRBJ1-2,.,TRBV10-3
CASTKGLRYGYTF,TRBJ1-2,.,TRBV3-1/TRBV3-2
CASSADLAYHEQYF,TRBJ2-7,.,TRBV25-1
CASSGTGMGGYTF,TRBJ1-2,.,TRBV2
CASSQDGDTEAFF,TRBJ1-1,.,TRBV10-1
CASSLGPRTGDYGYTF,TRBJ1-2,.,TRBV5-4
CASSQVVATGVNYGYTF,TRBJ1-2,.,TRBV4-1
CAAQGATEAFF,TRBJ1-1,.,TRBV7-9
CASKGLNLAKNIQYF,TRBJ2-4,.,TRBV11-2
CASSRGQGSTEAFF,TRBJ1-1,few,TRBV2
CASSESWRGYTF,TRBJ1-2,.,TRBV6-1
CSVAQGPYGYTF,TRBJ1-2,.,TRBV29-1
CASSQEGVSGNTIYF,TRBJ1-3,.,TRBV4-1
CSVDPGLSGNTIYF,TRBJ1-3,.,TRBV29-1
CASSTGQGSFSPLHF,TRBJ1-6,.,TRBV2
CASSAGGQWEQFF,TRBJ2-1,.,TRBV11-2
CASSLEVAYNSPLHF,TRBJ1-6,once,TRBV18
CASLPEGGRLTGELFF,TRBJ2-2,.,TRBV7-9
CASSLAGGPNEQFF,TRBJ2-1,.,TRBV5-5
CASSELGGATNEKLFF,TRBJ1-4,.,TRBV5-1
CASSVNPGAEAFF,TRBJ1-1,.,TRBV5-4
CASSLAAPDYNEQFF,TRBJ2-1,.,TRBV27
CASSRGTDQETQYF,TRBJ2-5,.,TRBV5-4
CASSGKGQGTDTIYF,TRBJ1-3,.,TRBV19
CASSIRGLAGGYEQYF,TRBJ2-7,.,TRBV19
CASSPLRGKGSGNTIYF,TRBJ1-3,.,TRBV14
CASSVGGGASPLHF,TRBJ1-6,.,TRBV9
CASGLVVRGPMNTEAFF,TRBJ1-1,.,TRBV12-5
CASSSRFQMNTEAFF,TRBJ1-1,.,TRBV6-5
CASSWGQAQANYGYTF,TRBJ1-2,.,TRBV5-4
CASSFARGNTIYF,TRBJ1-3,.,TRBV11-2
CASSLNPNSGSSYNEQFF,TRBJ2-1,.,TRBV7-3
CASSLGDRELNGYTF,TRBJ1-2,.,TRBV5-1
CASSERRDTEAFF,TRBJ1-1,few,TRBV6-1
CASRSFQGAGEKLFF,TRBJ1-4,.,TRBV19
CASSLSRTGNGYTF,TRBJ1-2,.,TRBV27
CASSLVGAGQGIFNEQFF,TRBJ2-1,.,TRBV7-6
CASSSKAGESPGELFF,TRBJ2-2,.,TRBV7-8
CASSSATGNGETQYF,TRBJ2-5,.,TRBV11-3
CASSNNPAGTSTDTQYF,TRBJ2-3,.,TRBV7-9
CASSLQGSNTGELFF,TRBJ2-2,.,TRBV7-9
CASSPSEDRVFSGYTF,TRBJ1-2,.,TRBV4-2
CASSFPSQPQHF,TRBJ1-5,.,TRBV12-3/TRBV12-4
CASRTNRDPSYGYTF,TRBJ1-2,.,TRBV2
CASSSHRARDRVPGELFF,TRBJ2-2,.,TRBV7-9